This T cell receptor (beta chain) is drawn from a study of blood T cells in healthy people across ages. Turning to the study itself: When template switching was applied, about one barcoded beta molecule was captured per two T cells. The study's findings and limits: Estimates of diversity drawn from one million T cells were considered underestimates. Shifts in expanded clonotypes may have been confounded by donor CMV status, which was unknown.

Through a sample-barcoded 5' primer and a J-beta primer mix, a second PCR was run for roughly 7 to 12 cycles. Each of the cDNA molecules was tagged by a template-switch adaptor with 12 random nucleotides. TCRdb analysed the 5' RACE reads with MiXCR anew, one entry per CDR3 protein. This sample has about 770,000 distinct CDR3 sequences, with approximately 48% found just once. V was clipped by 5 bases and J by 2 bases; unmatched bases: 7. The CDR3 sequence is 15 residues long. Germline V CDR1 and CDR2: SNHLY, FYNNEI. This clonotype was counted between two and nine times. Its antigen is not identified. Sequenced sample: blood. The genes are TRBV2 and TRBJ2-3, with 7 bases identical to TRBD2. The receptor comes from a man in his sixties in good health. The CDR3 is CASSPRAGTTDTQYF. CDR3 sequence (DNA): TGTGCCAGCAGTCCACGAGCGGGGACCACAGATACGCAGTATTTT.